This TCR beta chain was identified during a study of blood T cell repertoires in COVID-19. About the study: Material from acute and convalescent COVID-19 was sourced from the United States, Italy and Spain. In each case, the material was cDNA or gDNA derived from T cells, B-cell-depleted T cells, or PBMCs.

To note about this clone: The germline gene is not matched at one end of the junction; a read error may be the cause.

As processed by the authors: Estimation of nucleated cell counts was performed using reference gene primer amplification. Some clones are missing from TCRdb's copy, which holds only in-frame ones; the method was immunoSEQ multiplex PCR. D and trimming were read from the DNA, whereas the V and J calls and clone size are those reported in that table. The table has approximately 260,000 clones, 90% seen once. Germline values: CDR1 SGHTA, CDR2 FQGNSA. The CDR3 sequence is 14 residues long. The TCR originated in a woman aged 40-49 years with acute or convalescent COVID-19. The sample comprised peripheral blood. V and J are TRBV7-2 and TRBJ1-1, with D perhaps TRBD1 (6 bases). The CDR3 protein is CASSIAIRGTEAFF. CDR3 sequence (DNA): TGTGCCAGCAGCATAGCTATCAGGGGAACTGAAGCTTTCTTT.